The present T cell receptor beta chain was sequenced within a study of T cell repertoires in ileal Crohn's disease. The overall study: About half of patients got postoperative therapy: about ten thiopurines, around 18 anti-TNF.

CDR3 length: 14 amino acids. Germline V gene sequence: CDR1 GTSNPN, CDR2 SVGIG (reference sequence). J was trimmed by 6 bases and V by 0 bases; bases with no gene match: 7. Time point given: inflamed ileum from the surgical specimen. Comment on this clone: Its matching antigen is unknown.

Generated by immunoSEQ multiplex PCR, the TCRdb table keeps only in-frame clones and is missing some. The data contain around 9,700 clones, about nine tenths of them singletons. General study findings and limits: Sorted CD8 T cells held more high-frequency clones than CD4.

The gene calls are TRBV30 and TRBJ1-2; TRBD1 matches at 7 bases. The sequence came from an adult with Crohn's disease. Sequenced material: ileal tissue. The CDR3 here is CAWSVLGQGDGYTF. CDR3 sequence (DNA): TGTGCCTGGAGTGTGTTAGGTCAGGGGGATGGCTACACCTTC.